This paragraph reports one T cell receptor (beta chain). Repertoires were generated with immunoSEQ multiplex PCR, while TCRdb's copy carries only in-frame clones and drops some. The table has fewer than 300,000 clones, 80% to 90% seen once. Grouping used clinical history reported by participants in a survey and questionnaire. Either two negative PCRs, clearance, or symptom resolution qualified Cohort 3 donors as recovered. The V end was cut by 4 bases, the J end by 4 bases, with 11 bases between. The CDR3 is 13 amino acids. The germline gives CDR1 SGHRS, CDR2 YFSETQ. The data were taken from a study of blood T cell repertoires in COVID-19. Overall study context: COVID-19 samples from acute and convalescent phases originated in the United States, Italy and Spain.

Sequencing input: PBMCs or T cells enriched from blood (not recorded which). The J gene is TRBJ1-1, the V gene TRBV5-1; perhaps TRBD1 as D (6 bases). The sequence came from a man aged 18 to 29 who had recovered from COVID-19. The CDR3 spells CASSITGSTEAFF. CDR3 bases: TGCGCCAGCAGCATAACAGGGAGCACTGAAGCTTTCTTT.